Shown below are 10 T cell receptor beta chains from a single sample sequenced in a study of chemoradiotherapy in HPV16-positive cancers. Assay used: immunoSEQ multiplex PCR; TCRdb lists only in-frame clones, some missing. The table has fewer than 70,000 clones, more than 75% seen once. The sample was blood, taken from a patient who underwent chemoradiotherapy. Every receptor here comes from a human donor with HPV-associated anogenital cancer.

This sequence joins TRBV9 and TRBJ1-4, with a weak D call TRBD1 (5 bases). CDR1 is SGDLS and CDR2 is YYNGEE in the germline V gene. The length of the CDR3 is 16 residues. V was cut by 0 bases and J by 8 bases, with 17 bases left in between. CDR3 in DNA: TGTGCCAGCAGCGTAGGGGCCGCAGGGCTTTTGGAAAAACTGTTTTTT. Amino acids: CASSVGAAGLLEKLFF.

The chain has TRBV11-2 and TRBJ2-7; 11 bases agree with TRBD1. The J segment lost 5 bases and the V segment lost 5 bases, leaving 5 bases of the junction unmatched. Per germline, CDR1 SGHAT and CDR2 FQNNGV. The CDR3 length is 14 residues. CDR3 in amino acids: CASSMDRGPNEQYF. CDR3 in DNA: TGTGCCAGCAGCATGGACAGGGGGCCTAACGAGCAGTACTTC.

The chain links TRBV7-2 to TRBJ1-2; D possibly corresponds to TRBD1 (6 bases). The germline CDR1 and CDR2 sequences are SGHTA and FQGNSA. This CDR3 comprises 12 residues. The V end lost 5 bases, the J end lost 7 bases, and 11 bases lay between the germline ends. CDR3: CASSGNRVGYTF. CDR3 coding DNA: TGTGCCAGCAGCGGGAACAGGGTTGGCTACACCTTC.

The chain uses TRBV11-2 and TRBJ1-1, with D hard to call. CDR1 is SGHAT and CDR2 is FQNNGV in the germline V gene. The CDR3 totals 14 residues. The germline V and J ends were trimmed by 0 bases and 0 bases, with 5 bases remaining between them. For the CDR3, the DNA is TGTGCCAGCAGCTTAGATATGGTGAACACTGAAGCTTTCTTT. This codes for CASSLDMVNTEAFF.

This clone was seen more than once but under ten times. The chain recombines TRBV7-2 with TRBJ2-7; D is unclear. The germline V and J ends were trimmed by 1 base and 0 bases, with 7 bases remaining between them. CDR3 size: 14 residues. CDR1 is SGHTA and CDR2 is FQGNSA in the germline V gene. CDR3 nucleotide sequence: TGTGCCAGCAGCTTAGAGGCGGTCTCCTACGAGCAGTACTTC. Protein sequence: CASSLEAVSYEQYF.

The chain carries TRBV6-5 and TRBJ1-2, with D tentatively TRBD1 (6 bases). This CDR3 has 15 amino acids. Germline CDR1 is MNHEY and CDR2 is SVGAGI. V lost 6 bases, J lost 0 bases, and 14 bases lay in between. CDR3 DNA: TGTGCCAGCAGGGTGGGGGCAGGTCCTAACTATGGCTACACCTTC. It is translated as CASRVGAGPNYGYTF.

The chain couples TRBV5-4 to TRBJ1-2, with a weak D call TRBD1 (5 bases). V lost 1 base and J 1 base, leaving 17 bases between the germline ends. This CDR3 is 17 amino acids long. Germline V gene lookup returns CDR1 SGHNT and CDR2 YYREEE (reference sequence). The CDR3 sequence: CASSLPQSAGNNYGYTF. The CDR3 DNA sequence: TGTGCCAGCAGCTTGCCCCAGTCGGCAGGGAATAACTATGGCTACACCTTC. The complete variable domain, with remaining parts taken from reference TRBV5-4 and TRBJ1-2, reads ETGVTQSPTHLIKTRGQQVTLRCSSQSGHNTVSWYQQALGQGPQFIFQYYREEENGRGNFPPRFSGLQFPNYSSELNVNALELDDSALYLCASSLPQSAGNNYGYTFGSGTRLTVV.

The genes are TRBV7-2 and TRBJ1-4; TRBD1 might be the D (5 bases). V lost 5 bases, J lost 6 bases, and 13 bases lay in between. CDR1 and CDR2 (germline): SGHTA, FQGNSA. CDR3 length: 14 residues. The CDR3 DNA reads as TGTGCCAGCAGCCAAGACAGAGGGGATGAAAAACTGTTTTTT. This codes for CASSQDRGDEKLFF.

The sample holds one count of this clone. This sequence joins TRBV6-5 and TRBJ1-4; 8 bases fit TRBD1. The CDR3 is 15 amino acids. With 6 bases clipped from V and 7 bases from J, the junction kept 10 bases outside the gene matches. Germline CDR1 and CDR2: MNHEY and SVGAGI. CDR3 in amino acids: CASRGAGGLGEKLFF. For the CDR3, the DNA is TGTGCCAGCAGGGGTGCAGGGGGCTTAGGTGAAAAACTGTTTTTT.

The chain employs TRBV11-2 and TRBJ1-5, with 7 bases lining up with TRBD1. The junction had 5 bases not matched to a gene; V was cut back by 4 bases and J by 2 bases. CDR1 and CDR2 from the germline V gene are SGHAT and FQNNGV. The CDR3 has 15 amino acids. CDR3: CASSSEGAGNQPQHF. The DNA for the CDR3 is TGTGCCAGCAGCTCCGAGGGGGCGGGCAATCAGCCCCAGCATTTT. Supplemented by reference TRBV11-2 and TRBJ1-5, the full variable domain reads EAGVAQSPRYKIIEKRQSVAFWCNPISGHATLYWYQQILGQGPKLLIQFQNNGVVDDSQLPKDRFSAERLKGVDSTLKIQPAKLEDSAVYLCASSSEGAGNQPQHFGDGTRLSIL.